This T cell receptor beta chain was documented in a study of T cells in tuberculosis. The protocol was immunoSEQ multiplex PCR, while the TCRdb copy is restricted to in-frame clones and leaves out a portion. Of approximately 30,000 clones in the sample, just over 90% were seen once. V lost 0 bases and J lost 6; bases outside the gene matches: 8. This CDR3 is 17 amino acids long. Germline V gives CDR1 SNHLY, CDR2 FYNNEI. The sequencing input was PBMCs. The rearrangement links TRBV2 to TRBJ2-1; 10 nucleotides align to TRBD2. The source of this sequence is a donor between 10 and 35 years old with latent tuberculosis or without tuberculosis infection. The CDR3, as DNA: TGTGCCAGCAGTGAAGCTGCTAGCGGGAGAGGAAGCAATGAGCAGTTCTTC. This gives the protein CASSEAASGRGSNEQFF.